The subject of this entry is one T cell receptor beta chain. Its cognate antigen is unknown. The record originates from a study of memory CD4+ T cells and cytomegalovirus serostatus. Study-wide context: Of the healthy Belgian adults, several were CMV seropositive and 24 seronegative.

The study, taken as a whole, reports: Median bootstrapped AUC for CMV status was approximately 0.96 originally, about 0.9 US-trained.

The CDR3 runs to 13 residues. Looked up from germline, CDR1 is MNHNS and CDR2 is SASEGT. Trimming left V 7 bases short and J 0 bases short, with 7 bases between. The sort gate was single viable CD3+CD4+CD8-CD45RO+ cells for memory CD4+ T cells. CD4+ T cells were isolated by positive magnetic selection. In the authors' workflow: Out-of-frame sequences were removed, leaving a few million distinct TCRbeta sequences. Sequencing was performed with immunoSEQ multiplex PCR; in TCRdb, only in-frame clones are kept and a portion is missing. The V and J calls and clone size come from that table; D and trimming were worked out from the DNA. This sample yields over 40,000 clones, of which about 79% are seen a single time; about 0.6% belongs to the top ten.

This TCR was sampled from an adult in good health and CMV-seronegative. V gene TRBV6-1 combines with J gene TRBJ1-3, with D unclear. Sequenced input: memory CD4+ T cells from blood. CDR3 residues: CASTVSSGNTIYF. In DNA, the CDR3 is TGTGCCAGCACCGTATCCTCTGGAAACACCATATATTTT.